The rows below give T cell receptor beta chains drawn from one sample of a study of PD-1 blockade in mismatch repair-deficient tumors. Some clones are missing from TCRdb's copy, which holds only in-frame ones; the method was immunoSEQ multiplex PCR. The profile shows 120,000 or so clones, about 85% of them singletons. Source: peripheral blood, taken 44 weeks after starting pembrolizumab. Receptors were obtained from an adult with mismatch repair-deficient cancer. Each CDR3 is given with its conserved first and last residue. D genes are given only for firm matches. Size is omitted from some rows. Given values are once, few, many or a class for expanded clones.

J: TRBJ2-7; size: -; D: -; V: TRBV27; length: 13; CDR3: CASSLGRRYEQYF; DNA: TGTGCCAGCAGTTTGGGACGCCGCTACGAGCAGTACTTC
J: TRBJ2-4; size: once; D: -; V: TRBV28; length: 20; CDR3: CASSFRHRQGRAGGVDIQYF; DNA: TGTGCCAGCAGTTTCCGCCACCGACAGGGGAGAGCGGGAGGAGTGGACATTCAGTACTTC
J: TRBJ1-2; size: few; D: -; V: TRBV2; length: 14; CDR3: CASSAEQVRGGYTF; DNA: TGTGCCAGCAGTGCCGAACAGGTTAGGGGTGGCTACACCTTC
J: TRBJ1-5; size: -; D: -; V: TRBV4-1; length: 13; CDR3: CASSKYSNQPQHF; DNA: TGCGCCAGCAGCAAATATAGCAATCAGCCCCAGCATTTT
J: TRBJ2-7; size: -; D: TRBD2; V: TRBV19; length: 14; CDR3: CASRSSSGSYEQYF; DNA: TGTGCCAGTAGGTCGTCTAGCGGGTCCTACGAGCAGTACTTC
J: TRBJ1-5; size: -; D: -; V: TRBV21-1; length: 14; CDR3: CASGDRAQNQPQHF; DNA: TGTGCCAGCGGGGACAGGGCTCAGAATCAGCCCCAGCATTTT
J: TRBJ2-2; size: -; D: TRBD1; V: TRBV7-9; length: 14; CDR3: CASSLSGGTGELFF; DNA: TGTGCCAGCAGCTTATCAGGGGGAACCGGGGAGCTGTTTTTT
J: TRBJ1-1; size: -; D: TRBD1; V: TRBV6-1; length: 17; CDR3: CASSEALAGGVLTEAFF; DNA: TGTGCCAGCAGTGAAGCTCTCGCAGGGGGGGTCTTGACTGAAGCTTTCTTT
J: TRBJ2-2; size: once; D: -; V: TRBV5-1; length: 14; CDR3: CASSLVVNTGELFF; DNA: TGCGCCAGCAGCTTGGTGGTAAACACCGGGGAGCTGTTTTTT
J: TRBJ2-5; size: -; D: -; V: TRBV5-1; length: 13; CDR3: CASSLPQAGTQYF; DNA: TGCGCCAGCAGCTTGCCCCAAGCCGGGACCCAGTACTTC
J: TRBJ2-3; size: -; D: -; V: TRBV6-6; length: 12; CDR3: CASSYSGDTQYF; DNA: TGTGCCAGCAGTTACTCGGGGGATACGCAGTATTTT
J: TRBJ2-7; size: -; D: TRBD2; V: TRBV4-1; length: 17; CDR3: CASSPSRLAGGPDEQYF; DNA: TGCGCCAGCAGCCCCTCCAGACTAGCGGGAGGGCCGGACGAGCAGTACTTC
J: TRBJ2-5; size: -; D: -; V: TRBV5-6; length: 11; CDR3: CASSIRETQYF; DNA: TGTGCCAGCAGCATCCGGGAGACCCAGTACTTC
J: TRBJ2-7; size: once; D: -; V: TRBV11-3; length: 14; CDR3: CASSGRDRAYEQYF; DNA: TGTGCCAGCAGCGGCCGGGACCGCGCCTACGAGCAGTACTTC